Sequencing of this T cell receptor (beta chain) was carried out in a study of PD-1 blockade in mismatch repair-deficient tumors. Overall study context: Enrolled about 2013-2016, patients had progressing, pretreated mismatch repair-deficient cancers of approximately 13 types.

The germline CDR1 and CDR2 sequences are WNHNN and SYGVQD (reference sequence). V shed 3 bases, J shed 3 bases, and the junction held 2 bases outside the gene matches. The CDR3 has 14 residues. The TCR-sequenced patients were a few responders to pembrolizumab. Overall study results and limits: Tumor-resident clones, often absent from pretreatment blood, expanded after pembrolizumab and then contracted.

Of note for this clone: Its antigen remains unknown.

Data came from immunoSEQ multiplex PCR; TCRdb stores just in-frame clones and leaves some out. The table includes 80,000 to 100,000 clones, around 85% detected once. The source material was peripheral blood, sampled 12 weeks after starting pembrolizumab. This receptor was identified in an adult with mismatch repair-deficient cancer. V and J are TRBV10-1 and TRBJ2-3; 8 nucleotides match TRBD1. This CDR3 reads CASSDTGGTDTQYF. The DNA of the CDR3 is TGCGCCAGCAGTGATACAGGGGGAACAGATACGCAGTATTTT.